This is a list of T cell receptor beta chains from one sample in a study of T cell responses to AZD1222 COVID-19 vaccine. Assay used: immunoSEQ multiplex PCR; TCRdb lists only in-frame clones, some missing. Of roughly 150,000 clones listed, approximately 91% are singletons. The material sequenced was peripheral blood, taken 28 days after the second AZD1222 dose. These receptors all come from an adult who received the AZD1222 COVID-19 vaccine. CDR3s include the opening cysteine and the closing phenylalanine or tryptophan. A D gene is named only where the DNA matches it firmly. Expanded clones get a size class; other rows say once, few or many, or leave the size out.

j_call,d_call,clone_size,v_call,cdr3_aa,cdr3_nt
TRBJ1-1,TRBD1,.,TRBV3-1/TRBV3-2,CASSRRTGVTEAFF,TGTGCCAGCAGCCGGAGGACAGGGGTGACTGAAGCTTTCTTT
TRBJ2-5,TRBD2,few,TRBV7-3,CASSFSSGGETQYF,TGTGCCAGCAGCTTCTCTAGCGGGGGAGAGACCCAGTACTTC
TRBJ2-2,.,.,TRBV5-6,CASSFWTENTGELFF,TGTGCCAGCAGCTTCTGGACAGAAAACACCGGGGAGCTGTTTTTT
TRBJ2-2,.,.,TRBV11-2,CASGGSAGELFF,TGTGCCAGCGGGGGATCGGCCGGGGAGCTGTTTTTT
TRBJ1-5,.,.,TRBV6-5,CASSGQWYQPQHF,TGTGCCAGCAGCGGACAGTGGTATCAGCCCCAGCATTTT
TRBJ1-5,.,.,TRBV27,CASSLVGRGQPQHF,TGTGCCAGCAGTTTAGTTGGCAGGGGCCAGCCCCAGCATTTT
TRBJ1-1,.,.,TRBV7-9,CASSLARGTEAFF,TGTGCCAGCAGCTTAGCAAGAGGAACTGAAGCTTTCTTT
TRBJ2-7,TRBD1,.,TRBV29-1,CSARQGVQGQYF,TGCAGCGCCCGACAGGGGGTCCAGGGGCAGTACTTC
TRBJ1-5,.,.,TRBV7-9,CASGEGARYQPQHF,TGTGCCAGCGGGGAAGGGGCCCGGTATCAGCCCCAGCATTTT
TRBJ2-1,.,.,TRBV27,CASSLSPGLYNEQFF,TGTGCCAGCAGTTTATCGCCAGGGTTATACAATGAGCAGTTCTTC
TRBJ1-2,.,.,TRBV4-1,CASSQGDGSGSYGYTF,TGCGCCAGCAGCCAAGGAGACGGCAGCGGCTCTTATGGCTACACCTTC
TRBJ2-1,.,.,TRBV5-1,CASSLAPRTDNEQFF,TGCGCCAGCAGCTTGGCCCCCCGGACGGACAATGAGCAGTTCTTC
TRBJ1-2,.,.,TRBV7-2,CASSTGGVENGYTF,TGTGCCAGCAGCACCGGTGGAGTAGAGAATGGCTACACCTTC
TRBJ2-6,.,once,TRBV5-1,CASSSYLKESGANVLTF,TGCGCCAGCAGCTCCTACCTCAAGGAGTCTGGGGCCAACGTCCTGACTTTC
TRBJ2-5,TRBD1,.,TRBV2,CASSGTGETQYF,TGTGCCAGCAGTGGGACAGGGGAAACCCAGTACTTC
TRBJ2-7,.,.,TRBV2,CASREQGTFKSNYEQYF,TGTGCCAGCAGGGAGCAGGGTACCTTCAAATCGAATTACGAGCAGTACTTC
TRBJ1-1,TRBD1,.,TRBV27,CASRGDSFYTEAFF,TGTGCCAGCAGGGGGGACAGTTTCTACACTGAAGCTTTCTTT
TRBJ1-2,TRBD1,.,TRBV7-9,CASSPQGGFGYTF,TGTGCCAGCAGCCCTCAGGGGGGATTTGGCTACACCTTC
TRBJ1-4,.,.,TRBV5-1,CASSPGQAQEKLFF,TGCGCCAGCAGCCCGGGTCAAGCGCAGGAAAAACTGTTTTTT
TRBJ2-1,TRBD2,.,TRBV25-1,CASSETSGRVNEQFF,TGTGCCAGCAGTGAGACTAGCGGGAGAGTCAATGAGCAGTTCTTC
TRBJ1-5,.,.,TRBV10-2,CASSVVGNQPQHF,TGCGCCAGCAGTGTCGTAGGGAATCAGCCCCAGCATTTT
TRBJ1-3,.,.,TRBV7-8,CASSLVVRHSGNTIYF,TGTGCCAGCAGCTTAGTGGTCCGACACTCTGGAAACACCATATATTTT
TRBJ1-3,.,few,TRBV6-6,CASSSGVSGNTIYF,TGTGCCAGCAGTTCAGGGGTCTCTGGAAACACCATATATTTT
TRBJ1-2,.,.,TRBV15,CATSSSNYGYTF,TGTGCCACCAGCTCAAGTAACTATGGCTACACCTTC
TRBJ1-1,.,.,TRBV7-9,CASSGDKLAGEAFF,TGTGCCAGCAGCGGGGACAAACTAGCCGGTGAAGCTTTCTTT
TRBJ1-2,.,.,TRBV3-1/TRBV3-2,CASSQLLGEDPNYGYTF,TGTGCCAGCAGCCAACTCCTAGGGGAGGACCCTAACTATGGCTACACCTTC
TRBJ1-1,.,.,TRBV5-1,CASSLGPEAFF,TGCGCCAGCAGCCTAGGCCCTGAAGCTTTCTTT
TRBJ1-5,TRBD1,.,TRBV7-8,CASSSDRDKQPQHF,TGTGCCAGCAGCTCAGACAGGGACAAGCAGCCCCAGCATTTT
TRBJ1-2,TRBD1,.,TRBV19,CASSLKAAGGALTYTF,TGTGCCAGTAGCCTCAAGGCAGCAGGGGGCGCGCTCACCTACACCTTC
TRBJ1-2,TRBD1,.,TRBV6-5,CASSRTGVRYGYTF,TGTGCCAGCAGTCGAACAGGGGTTCGATATGGCTACACCTTC
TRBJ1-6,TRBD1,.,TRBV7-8,CASSLVVRTGKGSPLHF,TGTGCCAGCAGCTTAGTGGTTCGGACAGGGAAAGGTTCACCCCTCCACTTT
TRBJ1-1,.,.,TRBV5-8,CASSSRVSSTEAFF,TGTGCCAGCAGCTCCAGGGTCTCAAGCACTGAAGCTTTCTTT
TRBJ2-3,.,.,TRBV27,CASSPKTDTQYF,TGTGCCAGCAGCCCCAAAACAGATACGCAGTATTTT
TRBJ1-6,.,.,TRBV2,CASSEGREYAPLHF,TGTGCCAGCAGTGAGGGCAGGGAATATGCCCCCCTCCACTTT
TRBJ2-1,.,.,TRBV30,CAWSVANEQFF,TGTGCCTGGAGTGTAGCGAATGAGCAGTTCTTC
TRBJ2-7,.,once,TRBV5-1,CASSLVSGGGYEQYF,TGCGCCAGCAGCTTGGTATCAGGGGGAGGCTACGAGCAGTACTTC
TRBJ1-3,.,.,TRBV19,CASTTQGAGNTIYF,TGTGCCAGTACCACACAGGGCGCTGGAAACACCATATATTTT
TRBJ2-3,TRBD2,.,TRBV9,CASSVSLEREGPDTQYF,TGTGCCAGCAGCGTTAGTTTGGAGCGGGAGGGCCCAGATACGCAGTATTTT
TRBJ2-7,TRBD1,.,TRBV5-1,CASSFIPGQGAYEQYF,TGCGCCAGCAGCTTTATACCGGGACAGGGGGCCTACGAGCAGTACTTC
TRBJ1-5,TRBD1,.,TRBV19,CASSPRDRGLFQPQHF,TGTGCCAGTAGTCCGAGGGACAGGGGGCTCTTTCAGCCCCAGCATTTT
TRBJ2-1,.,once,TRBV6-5,CASSYSGVGNEQFF,TGTGCCAGCAGTTACTCGGGGGTGGGGAATGAGCAGTTCTTC
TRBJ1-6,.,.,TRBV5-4,CASSLAGTGRSSPLHF,TGTGCCAGCAGCTTGGCCGGTACAGGGCGGAGTTCACCCCTCCACTTT
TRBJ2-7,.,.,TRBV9,CASSAHDSSYEQYF,TGTGCCAGCAGCGCCCACGATAGCTCCTACGAGCAGTACTTC
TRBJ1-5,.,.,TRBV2,CASSRTYSNQPQHF,TGTGCCAGCAGCCGGACATATAGCAATCAGCCCCAGCATTTT